Listed here is a single TCR beta chain. The germline V gene encodes CDR1 LNHDA and CDR2 SQIVND (reference sequence). V trimming: 7 bases; J trimming: 6 bases; junction bases outside the gene matches: 8. This CDR3 spans 14 amino acids. The test was conducted at deep level. Profiled with immunoSEQ multiplex PCR; TCRdb holds only in-frame clones, not every one. The table has about 960,000 clones, about three quarters seen once. The sample is drawn from a study of shared clonotypes between healthy human individuals. Whole-study context: Each donor had three CD4 naive, three CD4 memory, two CD8 naive and one CD8 memory plate.

The clonotype originates from a man between 18 and 35 years old in good health. This sequence joins TRBV19 and TRBJ2-2, with TRBD2 matching over 7 bases. Sequences were obtained from memory CD4+ T cells sorted from blood. The sample's subset: CD45RA-negative fraction. The DNA of the CDR3 is TGTGCCAGTATCGGCCAGGGAGGGCCCGGGGAGCTGTTTTTT. It yields the protein CASIGQGGPGELFF.